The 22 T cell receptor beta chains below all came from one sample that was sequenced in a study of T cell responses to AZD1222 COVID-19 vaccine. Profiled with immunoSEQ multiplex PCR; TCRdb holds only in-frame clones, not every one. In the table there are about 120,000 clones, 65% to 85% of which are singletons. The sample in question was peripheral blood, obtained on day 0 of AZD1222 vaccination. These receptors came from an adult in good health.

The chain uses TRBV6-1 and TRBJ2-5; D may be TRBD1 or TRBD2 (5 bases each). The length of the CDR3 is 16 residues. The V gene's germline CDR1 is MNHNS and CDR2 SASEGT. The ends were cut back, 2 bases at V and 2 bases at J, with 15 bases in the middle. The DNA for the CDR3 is TGTGCCAGCAGTGAATATATGGGACCCATTCAAGAGACCCAGTACTTC. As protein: CASSEYMGPIQETQYF.

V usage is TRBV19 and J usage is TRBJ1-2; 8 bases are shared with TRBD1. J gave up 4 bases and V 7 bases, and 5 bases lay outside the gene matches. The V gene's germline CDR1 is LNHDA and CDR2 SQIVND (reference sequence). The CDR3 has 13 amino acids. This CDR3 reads CASNDRGLYGYTF. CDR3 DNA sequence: TGTGCCAGTAACGACAGGGGCCTCTATGGCTACACCTTC.

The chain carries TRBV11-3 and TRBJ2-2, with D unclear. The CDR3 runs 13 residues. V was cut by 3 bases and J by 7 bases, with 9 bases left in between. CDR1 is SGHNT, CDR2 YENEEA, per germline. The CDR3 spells CASSFRPGGELFF. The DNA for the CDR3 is TGTGCCAGCAGCTTTAGGCCCGGCGGGGAGCTGTTTTTT.

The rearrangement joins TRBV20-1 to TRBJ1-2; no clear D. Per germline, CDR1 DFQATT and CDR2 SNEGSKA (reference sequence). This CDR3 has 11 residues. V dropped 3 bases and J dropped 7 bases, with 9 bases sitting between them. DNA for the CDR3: TGCAGTGCTAGCCCCTTCCTTGGCTACACCTTC. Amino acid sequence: CSASPFLGYTF.

CDR3 sequence (DNA): TGTGCCAGCATTCCGCCTGGACAGGGGGCTTTAAGCAATCAGCCCCAGCATTTT. Translating it yields CASIPPGQGALSNQPQHF. The gene calls are TRBV28 and TRBJ1-5; 11 positions agree with TRBD1. The CDR3 loop spans 18 amino acids. Germline V CDR1 and CDR2: MDHEN, SYDVKM. V lost 7 bases to trimming and J lost 1 base; unmatched junction nucleotides: 12.

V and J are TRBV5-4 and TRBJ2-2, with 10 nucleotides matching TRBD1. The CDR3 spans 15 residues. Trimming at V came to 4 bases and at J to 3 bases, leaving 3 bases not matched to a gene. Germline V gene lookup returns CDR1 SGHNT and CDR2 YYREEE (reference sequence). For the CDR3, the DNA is TGTGCCAGCAGCCCCGGGACAGGGGACACCGGGGAGCTGTTTTTT. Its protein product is CASSPGTGDTGELFF.

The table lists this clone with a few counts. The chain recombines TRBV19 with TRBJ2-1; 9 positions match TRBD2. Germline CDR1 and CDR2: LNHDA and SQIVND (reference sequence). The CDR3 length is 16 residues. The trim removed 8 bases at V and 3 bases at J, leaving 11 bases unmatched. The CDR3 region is CASSGDLAGYYNEQFF. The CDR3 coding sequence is TGTGCCAGTTCCGGGGACCTAGCGGGATACTACAATGAGCAGTTCTTC.

CDR3 nucleotides: TGTGCCACTGGGACTAGCGGGACGAACACCGGGGAGCTGTTTTTT. Translation: CATGTSGTNTGELFF. The J gene is TRBJ2-2, the V gene TRBV27; 13 positions agree with TRBD2. The CDR3 contains 15 residues. Germline lookup yields CDR1 MNHEY and CDR2 SMNVEV (reference sequence). V was pared by 10 bases and J by 0 bases, with 2 bases of the junction left unmatched.

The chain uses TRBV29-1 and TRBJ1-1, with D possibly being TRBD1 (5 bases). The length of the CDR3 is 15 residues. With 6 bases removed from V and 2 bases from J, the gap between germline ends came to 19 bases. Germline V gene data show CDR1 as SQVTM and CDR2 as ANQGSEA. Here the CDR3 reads CSVTLGDPINTEAFF. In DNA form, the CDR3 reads TGCAGCGTCACTTTAGGGGACCCCATTAACACTGAAGCTTTCTTT.

The CDR3 loop reads CASSEAPGTLGNEQFF. For the CDR3, the DNA is TGTGCCAGCAGTGAAGCCCCAGGGACCCTTGGCAATGAGCAGTTCTTC. The V gene is TRBV6-1, the J gene TRBJ2-1; D possibly uses TRBD1 or TRBD2 (5 bases each). CDR1 and CDR2 from the germline V gene are MNHNS and SASEGT. The CDR3 consists of 16 residues. V was clipped by 0 bases and J by 6 bases, with 15 bases between them.

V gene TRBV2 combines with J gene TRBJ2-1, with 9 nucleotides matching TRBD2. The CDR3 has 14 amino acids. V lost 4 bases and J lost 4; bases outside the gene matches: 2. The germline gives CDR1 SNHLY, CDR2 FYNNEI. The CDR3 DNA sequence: TGTGCCAGCAGTGTAGCGGGGGAGTACAATGAGCAGTTCTTC. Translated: CASSVAGEYNEQFF. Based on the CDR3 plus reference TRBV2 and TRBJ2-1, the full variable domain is EPEVTQTPSHQVTQMGQEVILRCVPISNHLYFYWYRQILGQKVEFLVSFYNNEISEKSEIFDDQFSVERPDGSNFTLKIRSTKLEDSAMYFCASSVAGEYNEQFFGPGTRLTVL.

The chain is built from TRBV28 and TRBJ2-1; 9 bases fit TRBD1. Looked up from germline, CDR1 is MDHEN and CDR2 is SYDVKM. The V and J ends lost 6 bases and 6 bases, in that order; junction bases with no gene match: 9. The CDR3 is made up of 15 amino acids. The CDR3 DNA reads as TGTGCCAGCAGCCTAGGGACAGGGTGGAGCAATGAGCAGTTCTTC. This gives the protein CASSLGTGWSNEQFF.

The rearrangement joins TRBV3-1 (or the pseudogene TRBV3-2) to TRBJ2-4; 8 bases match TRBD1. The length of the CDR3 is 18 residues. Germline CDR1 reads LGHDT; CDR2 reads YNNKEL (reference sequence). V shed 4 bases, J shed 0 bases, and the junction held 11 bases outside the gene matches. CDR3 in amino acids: CASSLLSGQGEAKNIQYF. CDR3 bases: TGTGCCAGCAGCCTGCTTAGTGGACAGGGAGAAGCCAAAAACATTCAGTACTTC.

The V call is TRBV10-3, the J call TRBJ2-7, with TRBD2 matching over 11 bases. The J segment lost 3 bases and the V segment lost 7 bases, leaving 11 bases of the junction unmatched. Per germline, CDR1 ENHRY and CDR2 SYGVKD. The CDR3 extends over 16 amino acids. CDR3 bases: TGTGCCATCAAAGAGGGACCCGGGACTAGCGGCTACGAGCAGTACTTC. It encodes CAIKEGPGTSGYEQYF.

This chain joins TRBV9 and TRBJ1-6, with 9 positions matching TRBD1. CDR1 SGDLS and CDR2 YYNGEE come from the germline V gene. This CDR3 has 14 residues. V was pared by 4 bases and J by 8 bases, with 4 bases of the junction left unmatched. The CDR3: CASSLGQGYSPLHF. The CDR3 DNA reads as TGTGCCAGCAGCCTAGGACAGGGGTATTCACCCCTCCACTTT.

CDR3 sequence: CASRIGATNEQFF. In DNA form, the CDR3 reads TGTGCCAGCCGTATTGGGGCGACCAATGAGCAGTTCTTC. The genes are TRBV3-1 (or the pseudogene TRBV3-2) and TRBJ2-1; TRBD1 might be the D (5 bases). Between the trimmed V and J ends, which lost 8 bases and 6 bases, there was a span of 14 bases. The CDR3 runs to 13 residues. Germline V CDR1 and CDR2: LGHDT, YNNKEL (reference sequence).

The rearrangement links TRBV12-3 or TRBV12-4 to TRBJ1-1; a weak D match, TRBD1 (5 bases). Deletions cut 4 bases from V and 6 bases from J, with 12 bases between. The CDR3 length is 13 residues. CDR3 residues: CASSWDGRSEAFF. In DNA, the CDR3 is TGTGCCAGCAGTTGGGACGGCCGATCTGAAGCTTTCTTT.

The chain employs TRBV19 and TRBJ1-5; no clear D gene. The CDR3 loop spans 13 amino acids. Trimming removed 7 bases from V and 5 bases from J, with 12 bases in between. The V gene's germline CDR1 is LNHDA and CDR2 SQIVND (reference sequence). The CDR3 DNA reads TGTGCCAGTAATAAGGGATGGGATCAGCCCCAGCATTTT. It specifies CASNKGWDQPQHF.

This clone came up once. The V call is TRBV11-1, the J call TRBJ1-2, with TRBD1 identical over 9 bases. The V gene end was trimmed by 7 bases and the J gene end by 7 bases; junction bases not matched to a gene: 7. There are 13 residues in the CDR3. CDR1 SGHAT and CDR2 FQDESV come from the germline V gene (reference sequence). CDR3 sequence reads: CASTPRTGVGYTF. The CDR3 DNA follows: TGTGCCAGCACCCCCCGGACAGGGGTTGGCTACACCTTC.

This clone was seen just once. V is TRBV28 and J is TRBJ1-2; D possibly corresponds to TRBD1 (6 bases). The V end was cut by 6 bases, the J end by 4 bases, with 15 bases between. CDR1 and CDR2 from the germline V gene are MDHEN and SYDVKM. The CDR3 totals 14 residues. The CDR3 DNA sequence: TGTGCCAGCAGCCAACGGACAGCTATCTATGGCTACACCTTC. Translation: CASSQRTAIYGYTF.

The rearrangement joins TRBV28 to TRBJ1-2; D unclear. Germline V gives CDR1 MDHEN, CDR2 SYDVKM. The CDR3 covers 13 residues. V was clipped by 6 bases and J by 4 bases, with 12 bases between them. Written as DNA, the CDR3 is TGTGCCAGCAGCTACGGACGGAGCTATGGCTACACCTTC. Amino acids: CASSYGRSYGYTF.

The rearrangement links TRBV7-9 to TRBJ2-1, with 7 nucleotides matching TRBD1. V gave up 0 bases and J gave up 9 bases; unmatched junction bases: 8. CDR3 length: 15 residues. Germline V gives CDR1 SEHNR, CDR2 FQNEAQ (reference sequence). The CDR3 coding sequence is TGTGCCAGCAGCTTAGCGGACGCAGGGGGTGGTGAGCAGTTCTTC. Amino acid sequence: CASSLADAGGGEQFF.